This is a list of T cell receptor beta chains from one sample in a study of OX40 agonist ivuxolimab in advanced cancers. Clones were read by immunoSEQ multiplex PCR, and TCRdb kept only the in-frame ones, dropping some. The sample records some 41,000 clones, 85% to 90% being singletons. This specimen consisted of CD4+ or CD8+ T cells sorted from blood, obtained in a trial of the OX40 agonist ivuxolimab. These receptors were taken from an adult with an advanced solid tumor such as melanoma, head and neck, liver or kidney cancer. CDR3s include the opening cysteine and the closing phenylalanine or tryptophan. D genes are given only for firm matches. The listing skips clone size in some rows; elsewhere it reads once, few, many or a size class.

v_gene	j_gene	d_gene	abundance	CDR3nt	CDR3aa
TRBV2	TRBJ2-5	NA	NA	TGTGCCAGCAGTGAAAATGGGGGAATAAGGGAGACCCAGTACTTC	CASSENGGIRETQYF
TRBV5-1	TRBJ2-7	NA	NA	TGCGCCAGCAGCTTGGGAACCTACGAGCAGTACTTC	CASSLGTYEQYF
TRBV7-3	TRBJ2-3	NA	NA	TGTGCCAGCAGCCTCACAGGCGCAGATACGCAGTATTTT	CASSLTGADTQYF
TRBV11-2	TRBJ1-6	TRBD1	NA	TGTGCCAGCGAAGGACAGGGTAATTCACCCCTCCACTTT	CASEGQGNSPLHF
TRBV5-1	TRBJ2-1	NA	NA	TGCGCCAGCAGCGTGGACAAGGAAGGTTGGAATGAGCAGTTCTTC	CASSVDKEGWNEQFF
TRBV7-2	TRBJ2-7	TRBD1	NA	TGTGCCAGCAGCACCCAACAGGGGATAAGCTCCTACGAGCAGTACTTC	CASSTQQGISSYEQYF
TRBV7-7	TRBJ2-3	NA	NA	TGTGCTACCTCCGAAGGGGGTCCAGATACGCAGTATTTT	CATSEGGPDTQYF
TRBV2	TRBJ1-6	NA	NA	TGTGCCAGCAGTGCCCGTCGGGAGCAAGATTCACCCCTCCACTTT	CASSARREQDSPLHF
TRBV7-2	TRBJ2-5	TRBD2	NA	TGTGCCAGCAGCCAAAAGGGCGGGGGGGAAGAGACCCAGTACTTC	CASSQKGGGEETQYF
TRBV2	TRBJ1-1	TRBD1	NA	TGTGCCAGCAGTGAAGGACGGACAGGGGTCCCTGAAGCTTTCTTT	CASSEGRTGVPEAFF
TRBV9	TRBJ2-7	TRBD1	NA	TGTGCCAGCAGCGACGCGGCCCACAGGGGCCGCCCTTCCTACGAGCAGTACTTC	CASSDAAHRGRPSYEQYF
TRBV7-2	TRBJ2-6	NA	NA	TGTGCCAGCAGCTTATATGGGGGGCGATCTTTTTCTGGGGCCAACGTCCTGACTTTC	CASSLYGGRSFSGANVLTF
TRBV10-3	TRBJ2-1	TRBD2	NA	TGTGCCATCAGTACGAGCGGGATATGGGACAATGAGCAGTTCTTC	CAISTSGIWDNEQFF
TRBV6-6	TRBJ2-1	TRBD2	NA	TGTGCCAGCAGTTACTCACTAGCGGGGGGGCCGGGTGAGCAGTTCTTC	CASSYSLAGGPGEQFF
TRBV5-5	TRBJ1-2	NA	NA	TGTGCCAGCAGCTTGGTTGGGTATGGCTACACCTTC	CASSLVGYGYTF
TRBV5-1	TRBJ1-1	NA	NA	TGCGCCAGCAGCTTGGGGTCGGGGACACAGAACACTGAAGCTTTCTTT	CASSLGSGTQNTEAFF
TRBV7-1	TRBJ1-2	TRBD1	NA	TGTGCCAGCAGCTTACGACAGGGTGTCGATGGCTACACCTTC	CASSLRQGVDGYTF
TRBV18	TRBJ1-5	NA	few	TGTGCCAGCTCACCTGCGGAGGGTTCGAATCAGCCCCAGCATTTT	CASSPAEGSNQPQHF
TRBV10-3	TRBJ1-3	TRBD1	NA	TGTGCCACCGGGGACAGGGGCTCTGGAAACACCATATATTTT	CATGDRGSGNTIYF
TRBV6-1	TRBJ2-7	TRBD1	NA	TGTGCCAGCAGTGAAGACAGGGGTTACGAGCAGTACTTC	CASSEDRGYEQYF
TRBV9	TRBJ1-3	NA	NA	TGTGCCAGCAGCGTAGCTACAGGTGACTCCGCGACCATATATTTT	CASSVATGDSATIYF
TRBV18	TRBJ1-1	NA	NA	TGTGCCAGCTCACCAGCGGGCAGGAACACTGAAGCTTTCTTT	CASSPAGRNTEAFF
TRBV7-2	TRBJ1-2	NA	NA	TGTGCCAGCAGCTTAGCTAGTCAGGTCTATGGCTACACCTTC	CASSLASQVYGYTF
TRBV9	TRBJ1-5	NA	NA	TGTGCCAGCAGCGAGGACAGAGGGAATCAGCCCCAGCATTTT	CASSEDRGNQPQHF
TRBV7-9	TRBJ1-2	NA	NA	TGTGCCAGCAGCTTAGTGGGGACGGCTATACCGAACTATGGCTACACCTTC	CASSLVGTAIPNYGYTF
TRBV11-2	TRBJ2-4	NA	NA	TGTGCCAGCAGCTTAGGTTCGGGGCGCGGTTCTAACATTCAGTACTTC	CASSLGSGRGSNIQYF
TRBV5-1	TRBJ1-2	NA	once	TGCGCCAGCAGCTTGGACGGAAACTATGGCTACACCTTC	CASSLDGNYGYTF
TRBV19	TRBJ2-7	TRBD1	once	TGTGCCAGTAGTAGCTCCGGGACAGGGGCGGCGTACGAGCAGTACTTC	CASSSSGTGAAYEQYF
TRBV5-1	TRBJ2-7	NA	NA	TGCGCCAGCAGCTTGGGCACAGGGCACGAGCAGTACTTC	CASSLGTGHEQYF
TRBV18	TRBJ2-5	NA	NA	TGTGCCAGCTCACCCAGGGGGGGGCCAGAGACCCAGTACTTC	CASSPRGGPETQYF
TRBV27	TRBJ1-2	NA	NA	TGTGCCAGCAGTTTATCGGCGGGAGTGGGCTATGGCTACACCTTC	CASSLSAGVGYGYTF
TRBV2	TRBJ1-6	NA	NA	TGTGCCAGCACCGCCGGGGGTGGGGGTTATTCACCCCTCCACTTT	CASTAGGGGYSPLHF
TRBV6-6	TRBJ1-3	NA	NA	TGTGCCAGCACACAATCGGGCTCTGGAAACACCATATATTTT	CASTQSGSGNTIYF
TRBV5-6	TRBJ2-1	NA	few	TGTGCCAGCAGCTTGTCTCTTGGCAGAGGAGGGAATGAGCAGTTCTTC	CASSLSLGRGGNEQFF
TRBV15	TRBJ2-3	TRBD1	NA	TGTGCCACCAGCAGCCGGGACAGGGGCACAGATACGCAGTATTTT	CATSSRDRGTDTQYF
TRBV2	TRBJ2-3	NA	NA	TGTGCCAGCAGTGAAGCGACAGATACGCAGTATTTT	CASSEATDTQYF
TRBV19	TRBJ2-7	NA	NA	TGTGCCAGTAGTATAGGGAGAACTGGCTACGAGCAGTACTTC	CASSIGRTGYEQYF
TRBV23-1	TRBJ2-2	NA	NA	TGCGCCAGCAGTCTCCCGAGGGGTAACACCGGGGAGCTGTTTTTT	CASSLPRGNTGELFF
TRBV5-1	TRBJ2-1	TRBD1	NA	TGCGCCAGCAGCTTGAGAGCGGGACAGGGAGATAATGAGCAGTTCTTC	CASSLRAGQGDNEQFF
TRBV6-5	TRBJ1-1	NA	NA	TGTGCCAGCACTTCCGGTAGGTCTGAAGCTTTCTTT	CASTSGRSEAFF
TRBV5-1	TRBJ1-3	NA	NA	TGCGCCAGCAGCGAGGACCTAGGGCTGGCTGGAAACACCATATATTTT	CASSEDLGLAGNTIYF
TRBV6-5	TRBJ1-6	TRBD1	NA	TGTGCCAGCAGATCGGGACAGACCATGGCCCTCCACTTT	CASRSGQTMALHF
TRBV10-3	TRBJ1-2	NA	NA	TGTGCCCTCCAGGGAAGTAACTATGGCTACACCTTC	CALQGSNYGYTF
TRBV29-1	TRBJ2-1	TRBD1	NA	TGCAGCGTTCTACAGGGGTTCGATGAGCAGTTCTTC	CSVLQGFDEQFF
TRBV5-1	TRBJ2-1	NA	NA	TGCGCCAGCAGCTTGGCCCCCTCAACTGGCAATGAGCAGTTCTTC	CASSLAPSTGNEQFF
TRBV2	TRBJ2-7	NA	NA	TGTGCCAGCAGCCCCGGAGTCTACGAGCAGTACTTC	CASSPGVYEQYF
TRBV7-2	TRBJ2-7	TRBD1	NA	TGTGCCAGCAGCTTAGTCCCTGGGACAGGCGGCTACGAGCAGTACTTC	CASSLVPGTGGYEQYF
TRBV5-1	TRBJ2-5	NA	NA	TGCGCCAGCAGCTATACAGGGTGGCGAGAGACCCAGTACTTC	CASSYTGWRETQYF
TRBV5-4	TRBJ1-3	NA	NA	TGTGCCAGCAGCTCGCGAGGGACTGGAAACACCATATATTTT	CASSSRGTGNTIYF
TRBV5-4	TRBJ1-6	TRBD1	NA	TGTGCCAGCAGCCAAGATTGGGACAGGAGTCGGACAATCTCCCTCCACTTT	CASSQDWDRSRTISLHF